This entry lists 30 T cell receptor beta chains sequenced from one sample in a study of T cells in Graves' hyperthyroidism and ophthalmopathy. RNA transcripts were the template for amplifying TCR beta CDR3 regions. HTBI primers were used for first-round RT-PCR of the TCR CDR3. TCRdb used MiXCR to reprocess the multiplex PCR reads, holding one entry per CDR3 protein. The profile shows more than 500,000 distinct CDR3 sequences, roughly 16% of them singletons. The material sequenced was blood. The receptors come from a woman between 25 and 40 years old with Graves' ophthalmopathy.

In this sample, this clonotype turned up many times. The CDR3 protein is CASSITGVETQYF. In DNA form, the CDR3 reads TGTGCCAGCAGCATTACAGGGGTAGAGACCCAGTACTTC. V gene TRBV7-3 combines with J gene TRBJ2-5; 7 bases agree with TRBD1. The length of the CDR3 is 13 residues. CDR1 is SGHTA, CDR2 FQGTGA, per germline. The trim removed 5 bases at V and 4 bases at J, leaving 4 bases unmatched.

This clonotype was seen a handful of times. This chain links TRBV5-6 with TRBJ1-2; D gene unclear. V dropped 0 bases and J dropped 7 bases, with 13 bases sitting between them. The V gene's germline CDR1 is SGHDT and CDR2 YYEEEE. CDR3 length: 14 residues. Written as DNA, the CDR3 is TGTGCCAGCAGCTTGGGCACAGTCGATTTTGGCTACACCTTC. Protein product: CASSLGTVDFGYTF.

This clonotype was recorded many times. The chain uses TRBV20-1 and TRBJ2-3; D is unclear. This CDR3 spans 11 amino acids. The ends were cut back, 4 bases at V and 6 bases at J, with 8 bases in the middle. Germline V gives CDR1 DFQATT, CDR2 SNEGSKA (reference sequence). CDR3 bases: TGCAGTGCTACCCCGCGTGATACGCAGTATTTT. It encodes CSATPRDTQYF.

In this sample, this clonotype turned up a few times. The chain combines TRBV6-1 with TRBJ2-1; 8 nucleotides align to TRBD2. CDR1 is MNHNS, CDR2 SASEGT, per germline. The CDR3 consists of 18 residues. The V and J ends lost 5 bases and 4 bases, in that order; junction bases with no gene match: 16. The CDR3 DNA is TGTGCCAGCAGTAACCTTTCCTTGAAGCGGGAGTTATACAATGAGCAGTTCTTC. Translated: CASSNLSLKRELYNEQFF.

This clonotype was counted ten times or more. The chain couples TRBV20-1 to TRBJ2-3, with 9 bases that match TRBD2. CDR3 size: 14 residues. Germline values: CDR1 DFQATT, CDR2 SNEGSKA (reference sequence). V was clipped by 6 bases and J by 5 bases; unmatched bases: 9. The CDR3 is CSARRTSAVDTQYF. CDR3 nucleotides: TGCAGTGCCCGTCGGACTAGCGCTGTAGATACGCAGTATTTT.

As for this clonotype: A read error may produce the germline difference seen at one junction end. This sequence joins TRBV12-3 or TRBV12-4 and TRBJ1-3, with D maybe TRBD1 (6 bases). The CDR3 has 14 residues. In DNA form, the CDR3 reads TGTGTCAGCAGTTTTGGAGGGGGACTGAACACCATATATTTT. Protein sequence: CVSSFGGGLNTIYF.

The chain is built from TRBV20-1 and TRBJ2-7, with TRBD2 matching over 13 bases. The CDR3 extends over 19 amino acids. The germline CDR1 and CDR2 sequences are DFQATT and SNEGSKA (reference sequence). Here the CDR3 DNA reads TGCAGCAGAAACTTACCGGGACTAGCGGGACCCCGCGGGGCCTACGAGCAGTACTTC. Amino acids: CSRNLPGLAGPRGAYEQYF.

As DNA, the CDR3 is TGTGCCAGCAGTGAGCCGGACATTCCTAGCACAGATACGCAGTATTTT. Encoded protein: CASSEPDIPSTDTQYF. The chain employs TRBV6-1 and TRBJ2-3, with D possibly matching TRBD1 (5 bases). Germline CDR1 is MNHNS and CDR2 is SASEGT. The CDR3 is made up of 16 amino acids. V lost 3 bases to trimming and J lost 0 bases, with 13 bases between them.

This clonotype was counted a few times. A read error may explain this, as a much larger clone is one base away. This chain links TRBV12-3 or TRBV12-4 with TRBJ2-2; the D is unclear. The CDR3 consists of 14 residues. CDR3 in amino acids: CAGSLLSRTGELFF. In DNA, the CDR3 is TGTGCCGGCAGTTTATTGTCCCGCACCGGGGAGCTGTTTTTT.

This clonotype showed up many times. The chain combines TRBV7-9 with TRBJ1-6; D is unclear. Trimming cost V 0 bases and J 10 bases, with 13 bases left between them. Germline V lookup: CDR1 SEHNR, CDR2 FQNEAQ (reference sequence). The CDR3 is made up of 15 amino acids. The CDR3 region is CASSLASGVKSPLHF. Here the CDR3 DNA reads TGTGCCAGCAGCTTAGCCTCCGGGGTGAAGTCACCCCTCCACTTT. Based on the CDR3 plus reference TRBV7-9 and TRBJ1-6, the full variable domain is DTGVSQNPRHKITKRGQNVTFRCDPISEHNRLYWYRQTLGQGPEFLTYFQNEAQLEKSRLLSDRFSAERPKGSFSTLEIQRTEQGDSAMYLCASSLASGVKSPLHFGNGTRLTVT.

This clonotype showed up just a few times. J is TRBJ2-7 and V is TRBV12-3 or TRBV12-4; no firm D call. Trimming cost V 8 bases and J 4 bases, with 9 bases left between them. This CDR3 spans 11 amino acids. The CDR3 region is CASAELYEQYF. CDR3 coding DNA: TGTGCCAGCGCAGAACTATACGAGCAGTACTTC.

With regard to this clonotype: A much larger clone is a single base away; this may be a read error. V and J are TRBV5-1 and TRBJ2-7; TRBD1 might be the D (5 bases). The CDR3 spans 15 residues. CDR1 and CDR2 from the germline V gene are SGHRS and YFSETQ. The CDR3 DNA reads TGTGCCAGCAGCTTCGTTGACGGAAGGGGCGATGAGCAGTACTTC. Its translation is CASSFVDGRGDEQYF.

This clonotype was seen a handful of times. The rearrangement uses TRBV6-1 and TRBJ2-5; 8 nucleotides line up with TRBD1. The ends lost 6 bases at V and 0 bases at J; junction bases unmatched: 3. Germline V gene lookup returns CDR1 MNHNS and CDR2 SASEGT. This CDR3 region has 14 residues. The CDR3 sequence: CASRQQGDQETQYF. CDR3 nucleotides: TGTGCCAGCAGACAACAGGGGGACCAAGAGACCCAGTACTTC.

At least ten counts were recorded for this clonotype. One end of the junction varies from germline; a read error may be responsible. The chain joins TRBV11-1 to TRBJ2-2; perhaps TRBD1 as D (6 bases). Germline assignment: CDR1 SGHAT and CDR2 FQDESV (reference sequence). This CDR3 is built from 13 residues. The CDR3 reads CASSRGNAGELFF. In DNA form, the CDR3 reads TGTGCCAGCAGCAGGGGGAACGCCGGGGAGCTGTTTTTT.

This clonotype was observed at least ten times. The chain links TRBV28 to TRBJ1-6; 9 positions agree with TRBD1. J lost 9 bases, V lost 5 bases, and 11 bases had no gene match. Per the germline V gene, CDR1 is MDHEN and CDR2 is SYDVKM. There are 16 residues in the CDR3. The CDR3 coding sequence is TGTGCCAGCAGTGCCGGACCGGGACAGGGTGGTTCACCCCTCCACTTT. Its translation: CASSAGPGQGGSPLHF.

This clonotype appeared many times. This rearrangement joins TRBV20-1 to TRBJ2-7; D may be TRBD2 (7 bases). V lost 6 bases to trimming and J lost 2 bases, with 17 bases between them. Germline V CDR1 and CDR2: DFQATT, SNEGSKA (reference sequence). This CDR3 contains 14 residues. This CDR3 reads CSAGGGRGTYEQYF. The CDR3 region has the DNA TGCAGTGCCGGTGGGGGGAGGGGGACCTACGAGCAGTACTTC.

V is TRBV5-1 and J is TRBJ2-3; D gene uncertain. The CDR3 has 15 amino acids. Germline V gene lookup returns CDR1 SGHRS and CDR2 YFSETQ. V was pared by 4 bases and J by 1 base, with 13 bases between. The CDR3 sequence: CASSPGLIRTDTQYF. DNA for the CDR3: TGCGCCAGCAGCCCCGGCTTGATCCGCACAGATACGCAGTATTTT.

The chain couples TRBV25-1 to TRBJ2-5, with D perhaps TRBD1 (6 bases). Germline CDR1 is MGHDK and CDR2 is SYGVNS. V was cut by 3 bases and J by 0 bases, with 14 bases left in between. This CDR3 is built from 16 residues. CDR3 bases: TGTGCCAGCAGTGATGTCAGGGGCTGGTACCAAGAGACCCAGTACTTC. Protein: CASSDVRGWYQETQYF.

The sample holds many counts of this clonotype. The genes are TRBV27 and TRBJ2-1, with TRBD2 matching over 13 bases. Germline trimming cut 4 bases from V and 7 bases from J; bases unmatched to any gene: 7. The CDR3 contains 16 residues. The germline V gene encodes CDR1 MNHEY and CDR2 SMNVEV (reference sequence). The CDR3 DNA sequence: TGTGCCAGCAGTTCAAGACTAGCGGGAGGTCGGAATGAGCAGTTCTTC. It translates to CASSSRLAGGRNEQFF.

The chain uses TRBV6-2 or TRBV6-3 and TRBJ1-2, with D unresolved. CDR1 is MNHEY and CDR2 is SVGEGT in the germline V gene. This CDR3 contains 11 residues. V was clipped by 6 bases and J by 6 bases, with 8 bases between them. The CDR3, as DNA: TGTGCCAGCAGCCCCCTTCATGGCTACACCTTC. Its protein product is CASSPLHGYTF.

This clonotype was observed a handful of times. This chain uses TRBV19 with TRBJ2-2; TRBD2 aligns across 13 bases. This CDR3 comprises 16 residues. The trim removed 1 base at V and 5 bases at J, leaving 1 base unmatched. Germline loops: CDR1 LNHDA, CDR2 SQIVND (reference sequence). The CDR3 loop is CASSIGGLAGTGELFF. The DNA for the CDR3 is TGTGCCAGTAGTATAGGGGGACTAGCGGGGACCGGGGAGCTGTTTTTT.

This clonotype occurred many times. V is TRBV28 and J is TRBJ2-5; 7 nucleotides agree with TRBD2. CDR1 and CDR2 from the germline V gene are MDHEN and SYDVKM. This CDR3 has 14 amino acids. J gave up 2 bases and V 7 bases, and 7 bases lay outside the gene matches. The CDR3 DNA follows: TGTGCCAGCAAAGGGCCTAGCGGACAAGAGACCCAGTACTTC. This encodes CASKGPSGQETQYF.

To note about this clonotype: With a much larger clone just one base away, this may be a read error. The V gene is TRBV6-1, the J gene TRBJ2-3, with 9 bases identical to TRBD1. After removal of 3 bases from V and 1 base from J, the junction contained 11 bases not matched to a gene. Germline lookup yields CDR1 MNHNS and CDR2 SASEGT. This CDR3 region has 18 residues. CDR3 DNA sequence: TGTGCCAGCAGTGACAACTTAGGGACAGGGACAGGCACAGATACGCAGTATTTT. Translating gives CASSDNLGTGTGTDTQYF.

This clonotype showed up many times. V gene TRBV7-9 combines with J gene TRBJ2-7, with TRBD1 matching over 10 bases. Germline CDR1 and CDR2: SEHNR and FQNEAQ (reference sequence). The junction had 6 bases not matched to a gene; V was cut back by 4 bases and J by 6 bases. The CDR3 spans 14 residues. For the CDR3, the DNA is TGTGCCAGCAGCTCGGGACAGGGGCTTAGCGAGCAGTACTTC. It yields the protein CASSSGQGLSEQYF.

This clonotype came up many times. The chain is built from TRBV20-1 and TRBJ2-7; D is perhaps TRBD1 or TRBD2 (5 bases each). V was pared by 2 bases and J by 3 bases, with 14 bases between. This CDR3 comprises 14 residues. The V gene's germline CDR1 is DFQATT and CDR2 SNEGSKA (reference sequence). This CDR3 is CSARRPEGFYEQYF. For the CDR3, the DNA is TGCAGTGCTAGACGGCCCGAGGGGTTCTACGAGCAGTACTTC.

This clonotype has more than one count but fewer than ten. This clone may be a read error of a much larger clone one base away. The CDR3 does not close with the conserved phenylalanine or tryptophan, likely indicating a read error. The chain combines TRBV30 with TRBJ2-7, with TRBD1 matching 8 bases. Trimming removed 3 bases from V and 9 bases from J; junction bases left unmatched: 7. CDR3 length: 12 amino acids. CDR1 is GTSNPN and CDR2 is SVGIG in the germline V gene (reference sequence). In DNA, the CDR3 is TGTGCCTGGAGCATAAGACAGGGGTCGCAGTACCTC. It is translated as CAWSIRQGSQYL.

The chain combines TRBV5-6 with TRBJ1-1; D is ambiguous. CDR1 and CDR2 from the germline V gene are SGHDT and YYEEEE. The CDR3 is 13 residues long. V was trimmed by 4 bases and J by 6 bases, leaving 13 bases between them. CDR3 protein: CASSTGSVAEAFF. DNA of the CDR3: TGTGCCAGCAGCACGGGGAGCGTCGCTGAAGCTTTCTTT.

This clonotype appeared many times. V is TRBV7-2 and J is TRBJ2-3, with TRBD2 matching 10 bases. The V gene end was trimmed by 3 bases and the J gene end by 5 bases; junction bases not matched to a gene: 5. The CDR3 is made up of 15 amino acids. CDR1 is SGHTA and CDR2 is FQGNSA in the germline V gene. The CDR3 region has the DNA TGTGCCAGCAGCTTCCTAGCGGGAGTTTTAGATACGCAGTATTTT. Its protein is CASSFLAGVLDTQYF.

This clonotype was seen only a few times. The V and J genes are TRBV12-3 or TRBV12-4 and TRBJ2-6, with D hard to call. The CDR3 spans 14 residues. Between the trimmed V and J ends, which lost 8 bases and 4 bases, there was a span of 12 bases. CDR3 amino acids: CASGPLRGANVLTF. As DNA, the CDR3 is TGTGCCAGCGGCCCATTGAGAGGGGCCAACGTCCTGACTTTC.

There are many counts of this clonotype. V is TRBV18 and J is TRBJ1-1; tentative D call: TRBD1 (6 bases). Trimming took 10 bases from V and 0 from J, leaving 12 bases between them. Germline V gene lookup returns CDR1 KGHSH and CDR2 LQKENI. The CDR3 contains 13 residues. CDR3 residues: CATSGVMNTEAFF. CDR3 coding DNA: TGTGCCACTTCAGGGGTCATGAACACTGAAGCTTTCTTT. The full variable domain, its missing parts supplied by reference TRBV18 and TRBJ1-1, is NAGVMQNPRHLVRRRGQEARLRCSPMKGHSHVYWYRQLPEEGLKFMVYLQKENIIDESGMPKERFSAEFPKEGPSILRIQQVVRGDSAAYFCATSGVMNTEAFFGQGTRLTVV.